One sample yielded the 14 T cell receptor beta chains listed below, sequenced in a study of blood T cell repertoires in COVID-19. Here immunoSEQ multiplex PCR was the method, and the copy in TCRdb shows in-frame clones only, minus some. Here the sample spans 100,000 to 150,000 clones, 85% to 90% being singletons. The sample was peripheral blood. The receptors were sampled from a man between 65 and 85 years old with active COVID-19.

The chain is built from TRBV30 and TRBJ1-2, with TRBD1 matching 9 bases. Germline V gene data show CDR1 as GTSNPN and CDR2 as SVGIG (reference sequence). This CDR3 region has 13 residues. J lost 13 bases, V lost 0 bases, and 9 bases had no gene match. The CDR3 loop is CAWSVLAGTGCTF. The CDR3 DNA is TGTGCCTGGAGTGTACTCGCGGGGACAGGGTGCACCTTC.

The rearrangement links TRBV28 to TRBJ1-4; no definite D call. Germline-derived CDR1 and CDR2 are MDHEN and SYDVKM. The CDR3 is 13 amino acids. The V gene lost 5 bases and the J gene lost 10 bases, with 14 bases spanning the gap. The CDR3 protein is CASSPFRPGKLFF. CDR3 coding DNA: TGTGCCAGCAGTCCCTTTCGGCCAGGAAAACTGTTTTTT.

This clone was counted once. This chain links TRBV5-1 with TRBJ2-1; 7 nucleotides agree with TRBD2. The germline gives CDR1 SGHRS, CDR2 YFSETQ. The length of the CDR3 is 13 residues. Trimming removed 3 bases from V and 4 bases from J; junction bases left unmatched: 1. The CDR3 here is CASSSSGYNEQFF. CDR3 nucleotide sequence: TGCGCCAGCAGCTCTAGCGGTTACAATGAGCAGTTCTTC.

V is TRBV6-6 and J is TRBJ2-1; 9 nucleotides agree with TRBD2. Germline V gives CDR1 MNHNY, CDR2 SVGAGI (reference sequence). This CDR3 spans 14 amino acids. The V gene end was trimmed by 8 bases and the J gene end by 6 bases; junction bases not matched to a gene: 8. The CDR3 region has the DNA TGTGCCAGCCGTTCTAGCGGGGCCCTCAATGAGCAGTTCTTC. This encodes CASRSSGALNEQFF.

The rearrangement joins TRBV28 to TRBJ2-7; D unresolved. Trimming stripped 2 bases from V and 2 bases from J, with 13 bases between. The CDR3 contains 15 residues. Germline CDR1 and CDR2: MDHEN and SYDVKM. The CDR3 nucleotides read TGTGCCAGCAGTTTACCCGACCTCGGAGCCTACGAGCAGTACTTC. This sequence encodes CASSLPDLGAYEQYF.

The rearrangement joins TRBV19 to TRBJ2-7; 14 bases line up with TRBD2. This CDR3 has 14 residues. After removal of 5 bases from V and 4 bases from J, the junction contained 1 base not matched to a gene. The germline V gene encodes CDR1 LNHDA and CDR2 SQIVND (reference sequence). The CDR3 DNA follows: TGTGCCAGTAGTGGGACTAGCGGGAGTTACGAGCAGTACTTC. It codes for CASSGTSGSYEQYF.

CDR3 DNA sequence: TGTGCCTGGAGTTTCGGAGATACGCAGTATTTT. This translates into CAWSFGDTQYF. The rearrangement links TRBV30 to TRBJ2-3; D unclear. V lost 2 bases and J lost 5, with 5 bases in between. The CDR3 covers 11 residues. From germline, CDR1 is GTSNPN and CDR2 SVGIG (reference sequence).

This clone appeared once. V usage is TRBV2 and J usage is TRBJ2-2; 10 bases fit TRBD2. Germline CDR1 is SNHLY and CDR2 is FYNNEI. CDR3 length: 17 amino acids. With 5 bases clipped from V and 7 bases from J, the junction kept 13 bases outside the gene matches. The CDR3 loop reads CASSPGPSGRAHGELFF. CDR3 DNA: TGTGCCAGCAGTCCCGGACCAAGCGGGAGGGCCCACGGGGAGCTGTTTTTT. Full variable domain (outside the CDR3, taken from reference TRBV2 and TRBJ2-2): EPEVTQTPSHQVTQMGQEVILRCVPISNHLYFYWYRQILGQKVEFLVSFYNNEISEKSEIFDDQFSVERPDGSNFTLKIRSTKLEDSAMYFCASSPGPSGRAHGELFFGEGSRLTVL.

The J gene is TRBJ1-1, the V gene TRBV7-2; TRBD1 matches 9 bases. The CDR3 is 14 amino acids. J lost 2 bases, V lost 3 bases, and 1 base had no gene match. Germline V gene sequence: CDR1 SGHTA, CDR2 FQGNSA. The CDR3 DNA sequence: TGTGCCAGCAGCTTTACAGGGGGCAACACTGAAGCTTTCTTT. Translated: CASSFTGGNTEAFF.

The chain uses TRBV7-3 and TRBJ2-1; 8 bases align to TRBD2. Germline V gene lookup returns CDR1 SGHTA and CDR2 FQGTGA. Unmatched junction bases numbered 3, after V lost 4 bases and J lost 1 base. This CDR3 has 15 amino acids. CDR3 sequence: CASSYLAGSYNEQFF. The CDR3 coding sequence is TGTGCCAGCAGCTACTTAGCGGGGTCCTACAATGAGCAGTTCTTC.

The rearrangement links TRBV30 to TRBJ2-1; a weak D match, TRBD2 (6 bases). CDR3 size: 15 residues. Germline V gene data show CDR1 as GTSNPN and CDR2 as SVGIG (reference sequence). Trimming cost V 1 base and J 7 bases, with 17 bases left between them. DNA for the CDR3: TGTGCCTGGAGTGCTAGTGGGAGGAGACCTAATGAGCAGTTCTTC. As protein: CAWSASGRRPNEQFF.

The V call is TRBV5-1, the J call TRBJ2-7; TRBD1 might be the D (5 bases). V lost 0 bases, J lost 2 bases, and 12 bases lay in between. Looked up from germline, CDR1 is SGHRS and CDR2 is YFSETQ. CDR3 size: 15 residues. This CDR3 reads CASSLAPVRAYEQYF. CDR3 DNA sequence: TGCGCCAGCAGCTTGGCCCCGGTCAGGGCCTACGAGCAGTACTTC.

As DNA, the CDR3 is TGTGCCAGCACCCGGGGGGTGATAGCCAGGGGAAGGGACACTGAAGCTTTCTTT. It encodes CASTRGVIARGRDTEAFF. The chain joins TRBV5-6 to TRBJ1-1; the D gene is possibly TRBD1 (6 bases). The CDR3 loop spans 18 amino acids. Deletions cut 6 bases from V and 3 bases from J, with 27 bases between. CDR1 SGHDT and CDR2 YYEEEE come from the germline V gene.

The V and J genes are TRBV11-1 and TRBJ1-4, with D uncertain. This CDR3 spans 15 amino acids. The germline gives CDR1 SGHAT, CDR2 FQDESV (reference sequence). Trimming shortened V by 5 bases and J by 7 bases, and 17 bases separated the two germline ends. CDR3 amino acids: CASSRGEGFAEKLFF. The CDR3 coding sequence is TGTGCCAGCAGCCGCGGGGAGGGTTTTGCTGAAAAACTGTTTTTT.